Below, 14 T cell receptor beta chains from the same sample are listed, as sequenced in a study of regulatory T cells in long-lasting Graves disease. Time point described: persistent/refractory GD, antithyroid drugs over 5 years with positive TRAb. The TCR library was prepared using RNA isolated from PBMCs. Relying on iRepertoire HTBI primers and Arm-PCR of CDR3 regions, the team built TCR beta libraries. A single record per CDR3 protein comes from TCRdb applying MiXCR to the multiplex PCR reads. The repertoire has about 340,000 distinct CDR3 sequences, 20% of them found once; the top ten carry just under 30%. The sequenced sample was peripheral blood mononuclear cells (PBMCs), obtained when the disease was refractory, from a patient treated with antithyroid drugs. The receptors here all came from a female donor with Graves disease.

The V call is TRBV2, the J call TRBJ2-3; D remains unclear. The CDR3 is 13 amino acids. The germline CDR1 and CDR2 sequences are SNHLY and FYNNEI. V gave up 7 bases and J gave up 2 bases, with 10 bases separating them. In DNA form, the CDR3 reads TGTGCCAGCATCGGCCTCTCCACAGATACGCAGTATTTT. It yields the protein CASIGLSTDTQYF.

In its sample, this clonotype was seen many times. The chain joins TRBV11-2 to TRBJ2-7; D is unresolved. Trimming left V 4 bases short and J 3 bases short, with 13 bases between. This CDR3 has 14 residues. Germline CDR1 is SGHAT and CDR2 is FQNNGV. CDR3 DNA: TGTGCCAGCAGCTCCCTCCCAACGGGCTACGAGCAGTACTTC. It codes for CASSSLPTGYEQYF.

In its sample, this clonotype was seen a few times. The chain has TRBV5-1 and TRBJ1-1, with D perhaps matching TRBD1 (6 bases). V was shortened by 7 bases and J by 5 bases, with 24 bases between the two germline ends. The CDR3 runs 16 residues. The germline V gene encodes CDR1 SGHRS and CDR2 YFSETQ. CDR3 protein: CASARDKGLKGTEAFF. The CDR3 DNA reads TGCGCCAGCGCCCGGGACAAGGGCCTCAAAGGGACTGAAGCTTTCTTT. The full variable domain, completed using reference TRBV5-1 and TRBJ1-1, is KAGVTQTPRYLIKTRGQQVTLSCSPISGHRSVSWYQQTPGQGLQFLFEYFSETQRNKGNFPGRFSGRQFSNSRSEMNVSTLELGDSALYLCASARDKGLKGTEAFFGQGTRLTVV.

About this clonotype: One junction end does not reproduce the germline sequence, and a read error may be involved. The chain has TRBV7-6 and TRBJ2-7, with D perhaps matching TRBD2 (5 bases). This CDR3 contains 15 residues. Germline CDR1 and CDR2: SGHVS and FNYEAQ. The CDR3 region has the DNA TGTACCAGCAGCCCAGAGAGGGTCTTGACCTGCGAACAGTACTTC. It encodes CTSSPERVLTCEQYF.

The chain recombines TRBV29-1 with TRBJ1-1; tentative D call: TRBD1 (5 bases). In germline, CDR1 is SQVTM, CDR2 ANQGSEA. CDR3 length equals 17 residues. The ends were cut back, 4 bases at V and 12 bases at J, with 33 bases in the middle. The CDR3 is CSVVLGLFRGELRKPFF. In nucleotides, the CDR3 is TGCAGCGTTGTCTTGGGTCTCTTCCGGGGCGAATTGCGGAAACCTTTCTTT.

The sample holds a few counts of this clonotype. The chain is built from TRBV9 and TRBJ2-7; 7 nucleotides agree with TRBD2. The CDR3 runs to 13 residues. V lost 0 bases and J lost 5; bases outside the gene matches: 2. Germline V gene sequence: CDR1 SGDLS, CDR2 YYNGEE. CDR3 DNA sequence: TGTGCCAGCAGCGTAGGCAGCGGGAACGAGCAGTACTTC. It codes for CASSVGSGNEQYF.

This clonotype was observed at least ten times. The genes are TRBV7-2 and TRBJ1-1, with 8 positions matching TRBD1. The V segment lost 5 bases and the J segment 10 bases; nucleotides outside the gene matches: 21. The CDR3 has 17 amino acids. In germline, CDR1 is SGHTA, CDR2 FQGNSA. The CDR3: CASSPGPPRGLSPIAFF. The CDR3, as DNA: TGTGCCAGCAGCCCTGGTCCCCCCAGGGGGCTAAGTCCTATAGCTTTCTTT.

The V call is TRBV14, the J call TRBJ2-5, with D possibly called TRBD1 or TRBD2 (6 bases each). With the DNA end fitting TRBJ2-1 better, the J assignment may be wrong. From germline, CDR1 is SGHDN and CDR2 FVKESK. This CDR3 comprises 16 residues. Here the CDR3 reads CASSQILGGGYNEQFF. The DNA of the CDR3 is TGTGCCAGCAGCCAAATCCTGGGGGGCGGATACAATGAGCAGTTCTTC.

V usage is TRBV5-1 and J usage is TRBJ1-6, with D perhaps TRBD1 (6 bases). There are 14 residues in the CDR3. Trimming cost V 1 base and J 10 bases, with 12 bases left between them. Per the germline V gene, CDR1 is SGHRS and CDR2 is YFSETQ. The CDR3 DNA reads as TGCGCCAGCAGCTTGTTACAGGGTGTATCACCCCTCCACTTT. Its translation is CASSLLQGVSPLHF.

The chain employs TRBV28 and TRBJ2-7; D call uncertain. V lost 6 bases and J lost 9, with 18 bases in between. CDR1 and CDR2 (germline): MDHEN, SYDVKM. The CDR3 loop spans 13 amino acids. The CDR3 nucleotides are TGTGCCAGCAGGCCGGGTGGCACCCCGGGGCAGTACTTC. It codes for CASRPGGTPGQYF.

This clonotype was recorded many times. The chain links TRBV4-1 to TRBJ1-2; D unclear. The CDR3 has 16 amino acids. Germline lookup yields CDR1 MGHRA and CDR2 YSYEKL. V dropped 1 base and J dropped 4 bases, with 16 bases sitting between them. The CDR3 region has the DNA TGCGCCAGCAGCCAAGCGCTGGCCAGGAACGGCTATGGCTACACCTTC. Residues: CASSQALARNGYGYTF.

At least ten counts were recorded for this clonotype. CDR3 region: CASSLSSDSGYIGNQPQHF. In DNA form, the CDR3 reads TGTGCCAGCAGTTTATCCAGTGACAGTGGTTATATTGGCAATCAGCCCCAGCATTTT. The chain is built from TRBV12-3 or TRBV12-4 and TRBJ1-5; D is possibly TRBD1 (5 bases). Between the trimmed V and J ends, which lost 2 bases and 2 bases, there was a span of 22 bases. The CDR3 contains 19 residues.

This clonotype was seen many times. The CDR3, as DNA: TGTGCCAGCAGCCCCCTTCGGGGGGGTAATGAAAAACTGTTTTTT. Its translation is CASSPLRGGNEKLFF. V usage is TRBV2 and J usage is TRBJ1-4; possible D gene TRBD1, 5 bases. Germline CDR1 and CDR2: SNHLY and FYNNEI. The V end was cut by 6 bases, the J end by 4 bases, with 15 bases between. CDR3 size: 15 residues.

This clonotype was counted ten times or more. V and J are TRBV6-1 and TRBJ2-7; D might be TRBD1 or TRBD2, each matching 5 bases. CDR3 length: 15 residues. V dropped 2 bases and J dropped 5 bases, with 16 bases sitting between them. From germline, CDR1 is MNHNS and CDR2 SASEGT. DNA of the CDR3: TGTGCCAGCAGTGAAATGGTGGGGCTAGCAAACGAGCAGTACTTC. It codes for CASSEMVGLANEQYF.